What follows are 10 T cell receptor beta chains derived from one specimen sequenced in a study of blood T cell repertoires in COVID-19. TCRdb's copy holds only in-frame clones and misses some; the assay was immunoSEQ multiplex PCR. Of over 100,000 clones in the sample, 65% to 90% are singletons; the top ten hold about a tenth. The sample taken for sequencing was peripheral blood. These receptors originate from a man of 80 years or more with acute or convalescent COVID-19.

The genes are TRBV28 and TRBJ2-7; D remains ambiguous. The CDR3 has 14 amino acids. V shed 5 bases and J shed 0 bases, with 11 bases lying between them. CDR1 MDHEN and CDR2 SYDVKM come from the germline V gene. The CDR3 DNA is TGTGCCAGCAGTCCCATAAGCGTCTCCTACGAGCAGTACTTC. As protein: CASSPISVSYEQYF. Together with reference TRBV28 and TRBJ2-7, the CDR3 gives the full variable domain: DVKVTQSSRYLVKRTGEKVFLECVQDMDHENMFWYRQDPGLGLRLIYFSYDVKMKEKGDIPEGYSVSREKKERFSLILESASTNQTSMYLCASSPISVSYEQYFGPGTRLTVT.

CDR3 amino acids: CSVRQGKNTEAFF. The CDR3, as DNA: TGCAGCGTCCGACAGGGTAAGAACACTGAAGCTTTCTTT. The V and J genes are TRBV29-1 and TRBJ1-1; TRBD1 aligns across 7 bases. This CDR3 is 13 amino acids long. With V trimmed by 6 bases and J by 1 base, 5 bases remained unmatched. Germline CDR1 reads SQVTM; CDR2 reads ANQGSEA.

V usage is TRBV2 and J usage is TRBJ1-1; 9 nucleotides align to TRBD1. After removal of 5 bases from V and 1 base from J, the junction contained 2 bases not matched to a gene. This CDR3 region has 14 residues. The germline V gene encodes CDR1 SNHLY and CDR2 FYNNEI. As DNA, the CDR3 is TGTGCCAGCAGTATACAGGGGGCGAACACTGAAGCTTTCTTT. Amino acid sequence: CASSIQGANTEAFF.

This sequence joins TRBV5-1 and TRBJ2-7, with 9 bases fitting TRBD1. The germline V gene encodes CDR1 SGHRS and CDR2 YFSETQ. Losses at the gene ends were 0 bases for V and 3 bases for J; bases not matched to a gene: 10. This CDR3 contains 17 residues. CDR3 protein: CASSLGAHPGQGYEQYF. CDR3 DNA sequence: TGCGCCAGCAGCTTGGGGGCACACCCGGGACAGGGCTACGAGCAGTACTTC.

The chain has TRBV19 and TRBJ2-4, with 9 positions matching TRBD1. The CDR3 extends over 17 amino acids. Trimming at V came to 3 bases and at J to 9 bases, leaving 15 bases not matched to a gene. The germline CDR1 and CDR2 sequences are LNHDA and SQIVND (reference sequence). The CDR3: CASSISNRGREVTIQYF. The DNA of the CDR3 is TGTGCCAGTAGTATTTCCAACAGGGGGCGCGAAGTGACCATTCAGTACTTC.

The chain joins TRBV6-5 to TRBJ1-1; TRBD1 agrees at 7 bases. The J segment lost 5 bases and the V segment lost 6 bases, leaving 12 bases of the junction unmatched. Germline loops: CDR1 MNHEY, CDR2 SVGAGI. This CDR3 region has 15 residues. The CDR3 reads CASRDRGQERTEAFF. In nucleotides, the CDR3 is TGTGCCAGCAGGGACCGTGGACAGGAGCGGACTGAAGCTTTCTTT.

This sequence joins TRBV3-1 (or the pseudogene TRBV3-2) and TRBJ2-7, with a weak D call TRBD1 (6 bases). V was cut by 6 bases and J by 3 bases, with 12 bases left in between. The CDR3 covers 13 residues. Germline CDR1 LGHDT, CDR2 YNNKEL (reference sequence). CDR3 bases: TGTGCCAGCAGTCGAGGGGACAACTACGAGCAGTACTTC. Protein product: CASSRGDNYEQYF.

This sequence joins TRBV28 and TRBJ1-1, with 9 bases lining up with TRBD1. The CDR3 covers 18 residues. The germline gives CDR1 MDHEN, CDR2 SYDVKM. Trimming at V came to 5 bases and at J to 0 bases, leaving 13 bases not matched to a gene. The CDR3 DNA reads TGTGCCAGCAGTGGACGGATCGGGCGGGACAGGGTGAACACTGAAGCTTTCTTT. This encodes CASSGRIGRDRVNTEAFF. Drawing the rest from reference TRBV28 and TRBJ1-1, the complete variable domain is DVKVTQSSRYLVKRTGEKVFLECVQDMDHENMFWYRQDPGLGLRLIYFSYDVKMKEKGDIPEGYSVSREKKERFSLILESASTNQTSMYLCASSGRIGRDRVNTEAFFGQGTRLTVV.

The chain carries TRBV5-1 and TRBJ2-3, with 7 bases identical to TRBD1. Losses at the gene ends were 4 bases for V and 3 bases for J; bases not matched to a gene: 2. Germline CDR1 and CDR2: SGHRS and YFSETQ. The CDR3 is 13 residues long. CDR3 sequence: CASSQGQTDTQYF. The CDR3 DNA sequence: TGCGCCAGCAGCCAGGGACAGACAGATACGCAGTATTTT.

The gene calls are TRBV19 and TRBJ2-1, with TRBD1 matching 9 bases. The CDR3 is made up of 16 amino acids. The germline CDR1 and CDR2 sequences are LNHDA and SQIVND (reference sequence). V shed 4 bases, J shed 2 bases, and the junction held 6 bases outside the gene matches. The CDR3 region is CASSSPRQGAYNEQFF. The CDR3 DNA sequence: TGTGCCAGTAGTAGTCCACGACAGGGGGCCTACAATGAGCAGTTCTTC.